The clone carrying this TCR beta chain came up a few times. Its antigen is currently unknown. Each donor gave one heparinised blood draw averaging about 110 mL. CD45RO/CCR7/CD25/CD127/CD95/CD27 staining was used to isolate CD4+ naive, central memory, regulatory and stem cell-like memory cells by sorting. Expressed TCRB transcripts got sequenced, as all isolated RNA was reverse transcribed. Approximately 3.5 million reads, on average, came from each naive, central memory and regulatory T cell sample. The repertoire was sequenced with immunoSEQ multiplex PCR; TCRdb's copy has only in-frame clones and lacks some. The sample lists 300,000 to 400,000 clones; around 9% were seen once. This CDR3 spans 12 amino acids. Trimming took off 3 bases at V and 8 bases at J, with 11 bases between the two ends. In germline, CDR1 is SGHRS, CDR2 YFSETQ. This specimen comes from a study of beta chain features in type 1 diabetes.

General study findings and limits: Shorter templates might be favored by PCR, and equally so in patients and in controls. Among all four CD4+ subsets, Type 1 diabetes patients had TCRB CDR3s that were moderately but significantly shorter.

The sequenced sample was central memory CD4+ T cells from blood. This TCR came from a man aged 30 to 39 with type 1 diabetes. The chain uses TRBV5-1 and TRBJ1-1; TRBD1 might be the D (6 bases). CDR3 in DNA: TGCGCCAGCAGCTGGGGGGGCCGAGAAGCTTTCTTT. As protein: CASSWGGREAFF.